Sequencing of this TCR beta chain was carried out in a study of OX40 agonist ivuxolimab in advanced cancers. In this sample, this clone turned up once. TCRdb's table, derived via immunoSEQ multiplex PCR, lists solely in-frame clones and lacks some. The sample has tens of thousands of clones; about 85% are singletons. V lost 0 bases, J lost 2 bases, and 10 bases lay in between. CDR1 is SGDLS and CDR2 is YYNGEE in the germline V gene. CDR3 length equals 15 residues. The sequence was obtained from an adult with an advanced solid tumor such as melanoma, head and neck, liver or kidney cancer. Sequencing used CD4+ or CD8+ T cells sorted from blood, obtained in a trial of the OX40 agonist ivuxolimab. The chain is built from TRBV9 and TRBJ2-3; either TRBD1 or TRBD2 may fit D (5 bases each). CDR3 in amino acids: CASSVGRDHTDTQYF. The DNA of the CDR3 is TGTGCCAGCAGCGTAGGACGGGACCACACAGATACGCAGTATTTT.